Presented here are 8 T cell receptor beta chains from one specimen sequenced in a study of beta chain features in type 1 diabetes. Sequencing targeted expressed TCRB transcripts, as all isolated RNA had been reverse transcribed. Libraries were prepared by immunoSEQ multiplex PCR; TCRdb keeps only in-frame clonotypes and omits some of them. The sample includes 120,000 to 150,000 clones, about 44% of them seen just once. Material for sequencing was Tregs from blood. The receptors here all came from a man younger than 35 in good health.

J is TRBJ2-1 and V is TRBV5-1; 9 nucleotides agree with TRBD2. The V and J ends lost 3 bases and 7 bases, in that order; junction bases with no gene match: 5. CDR3 length: 14 residues. Per the germline V gene, CDR1 is SGHRS and CDR2 is YFSETQ. CDR3 in amino acids: CASSSGTSLNEQFF. The CDR3 nucleotides are TGCGCCAGCAGCTCCGGGACTAGCTTGAATGAGCAGTTCTTC.

This clone was detected only a few times. This rearrangement joins TRBV4-3 to TRBJ2-7; D perhaps matches TRBD2 (5 bases). Between the trimmed V and J ends, which lost 5 bases and 3 bases, there was a span of 17 bases. The CDR3 extends over 15 amino acids. Germline lookup yields CDR1 LGHNA and CDR2 YSLEER. CDR3 amino acids: CASSAGINSFYEQYF. CDR3 nucleotides: TGCGCCAGCAGCGCCGGGATCAACTCCTTCTACGAGCAGTACTTC.

CDR3 DNA sequence: TGTGCCAGCTCACCGCTAGCGGGAGGGCTAGGTTTGTCCTACAATGAGCAGTTCTTC. This translates into CASSPLAGGLGLSYNEQFF. The chain recombines TRBV18 with TRBJ2-1; 12 positions agree with TRBD2. With V trimmed by 3 bases and J by 1 base, 10 bases remained unmatched. The CDR3 spans 19 residues. Germline CDR1 KGHSH, CDR2 LQKENI.

In nucleotides, the CDR3 is TGTGCCAGCTCACCACCGGTGCGGGGCATCGGCACAGATACGCAGTATTTT. Its protein product is CASSPPVRGIGTDTQYF. This chain joins TRBV18 and TRBJ2-3; D may be TRBD2 (6 bases). V lost 0 bases to trimming and J lost 1 base, with 14 bases between them. Germline V lookup: CDR1 KGHSH, CDR2 LQKENI. There are 17 residues in the CDR3. Full variable domain (outside the CDR3, taken from reference TRBV18 and TRBJ2-3): NAGVMQNPRHLVRRRGQEARLRCSPMKGHSHVYWYRQLPEEGLKFMVYLQKENIIDESGMPKERFSAEFPKEGPSILRIQQVVRGDSAAYFCASSPPVRGIGTDTQYFGPGTRLTVL.

The chain is built from TRBV9 and TRBJ1-1, with D tentatively TRBD1 (6 bases). This CDR3 is built from 14 residues. Trimming took 4 bases from V and 3 from J, leaving 13 bases between them. Looked up from germline, CDR1 is SGDLS and CDR2 is YYNGEE. The CDR3 region is CASSPTGRDTEAFF. The CDR3, as DNA: TGTGCCAGCAGCCCGACAGGACGTGACACTGAAGCTTTCTTT.

The V gene is TRBV6-6, the J gene TRBJ1-2; D perhaps matches TRBD1 (5 bases). In germline, CDR1 is MNHNY, CDR2 SVGAGI (reference sequence). The V and J ends lost 2 bases and 2 bases respectively, with 12 bases between them. The CDR3 extends over 15 amino acids. CDR3 in amino acids: CASSYRAGLNYGYTF. Here the CDR3 DNA reads TGTGCCAGCAGTTACCGCGCAGGGCTAAACTATGGCTACACCTTC.

V usage is TRBV11-2 and J usage is TRBJ2-4, with D possibly being TRBD2 (5 bases). The CDR3 extends over 14 amino acids. V gave up 1 base and J gave up 8 bases, with 12 bases separating them. From germline, CDR1 is SGHAT and CDR2 FQNNGV. The CDR3 protein is CASSLGRVLDIQYF. In DNA form, the CDR3 reads TGTGCCAGCAGCTTAGGGCGGGTTTTGGACATTCAGTACTTC. Variable domain in full (rest from reference TRBV11-2 and TRBJ2-4): EAGVAQSPRYKIIEKRQSVAFWCNPISGHATLYWYQQILGQGPKLLIQFQNNGVVDDSQLPKDRFSAERLKGVDSTLKIQPAKLEDSAVYLCASSLGRVLDIQYFGAGTRLSVL.

This chain uses TRBV30 with TRBJ1-6; 10 bases line up with TRBD1. After removal of 0 bases from V and 4 bases from J, the junction contained 3 bases not matched to a gene. Germline V CDR1 and CDR2: GTSNPN, SVGIG (reference sequence). The CDR3 sequence is 16 residues long. The CDR3 is CAWSVRDRGYNSPLHF. In DNA, the CDR3 is TGTGCCTGGAGTGTACGGGACAGGGGTTATAATTCACCCCTCCACTTT.